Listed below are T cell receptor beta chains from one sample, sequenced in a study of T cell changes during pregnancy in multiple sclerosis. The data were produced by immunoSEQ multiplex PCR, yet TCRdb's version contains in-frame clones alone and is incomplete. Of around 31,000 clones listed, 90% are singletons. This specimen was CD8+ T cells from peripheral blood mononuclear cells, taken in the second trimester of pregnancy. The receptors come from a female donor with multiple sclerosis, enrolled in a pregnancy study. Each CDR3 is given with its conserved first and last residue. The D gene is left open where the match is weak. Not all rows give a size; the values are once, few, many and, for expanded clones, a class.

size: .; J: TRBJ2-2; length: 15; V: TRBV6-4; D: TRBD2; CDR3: CASSAGGPGTGELFF; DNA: TGTGCCAGCAGCGCGGGAGGGCCAGGCACCGGGGAGCTGTTTTTT
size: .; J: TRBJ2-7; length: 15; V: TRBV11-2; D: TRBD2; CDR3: CASSLSGSYSYEQYF; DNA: TGTGCCAGCAGCTTAAGCGGGAGTTATTCCTACGAGCAGTACTTC
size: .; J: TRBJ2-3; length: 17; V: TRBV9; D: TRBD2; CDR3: CASSGGRLAGDADTQYF; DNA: TGTGCCAGCAGCGGGGGCAGACTAGCGGGAGACGCAGATACGCAGTATTTT
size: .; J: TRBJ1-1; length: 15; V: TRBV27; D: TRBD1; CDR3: CASSPGQGMNTEAFF; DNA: TGTGCCAGCAGCCCGGGACAGGGCATGAACACTGAAGCTTTCTTT
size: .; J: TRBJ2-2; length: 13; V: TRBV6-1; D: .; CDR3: CASSEGANGELFF; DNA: TGTGCCAGCAGTGAGGGGGCCAACGGGGAGCTGTTTTTT
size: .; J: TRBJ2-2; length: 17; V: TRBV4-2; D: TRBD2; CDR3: CASSGASGRPNTGELFF; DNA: TGTGCCAGCAGCGGGGCTAGCGGGAGACCGAACACCGGGGAGCTGTTTTTT
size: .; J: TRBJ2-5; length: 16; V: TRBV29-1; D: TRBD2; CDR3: CSVESGRGTSQETQYF; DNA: TGCAGCGTTGAATCTGGAAGGGGGACTAGCCAAGAGACCCAGTACTTC
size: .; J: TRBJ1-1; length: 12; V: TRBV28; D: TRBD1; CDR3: CASTQGATEAFF; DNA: TGTGCCAGCACCCAGGGGGCGACTGAAGCTTTCTTT
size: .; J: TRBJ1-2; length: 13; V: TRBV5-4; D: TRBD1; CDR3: CASSSGQNYGYTF; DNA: TGTGCCAGCAGTTCGGGACAGAACTATGGCTACACCTTC
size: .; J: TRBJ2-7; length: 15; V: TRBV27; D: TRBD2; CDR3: CASSLSGTSSYEQYF; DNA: TGTGCCAGCAGTTTATCGGGGACTAGTTCCTACGAGCAGTACTTC
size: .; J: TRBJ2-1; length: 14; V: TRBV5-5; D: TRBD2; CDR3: CASSLYPSGNEQFF; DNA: TGTGCCAGCAGCTTGTATCCTAGCGGTAATGAGCAGTTCTTC
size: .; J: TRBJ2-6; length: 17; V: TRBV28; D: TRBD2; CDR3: CATKWTSANSGANVLTF; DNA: TGTGCCACCAAGTGGACTAGCGCGAACTCTGGGGCCAACGTCCTGACTTTC
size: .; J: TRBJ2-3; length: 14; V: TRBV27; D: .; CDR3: CASSLIGGSDTQYF; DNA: TGTGCCAGCAGTCTCATAGGAGGGTCAGATACGCAGTATTTT
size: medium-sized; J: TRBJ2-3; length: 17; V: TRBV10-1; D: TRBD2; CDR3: CASSESGGLAGGDTQYF; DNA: TGCGCCAGCAGTGAGTCCGGTGGGCTAGCGGGAGGAGATACGCAGTATTTT
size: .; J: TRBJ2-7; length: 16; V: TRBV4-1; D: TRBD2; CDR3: CASSQDYTSGTYEQYF; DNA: TGCGCCAGCAGCCAAGATTATACTAGCGGGACCTACGAGCAGTACTTC
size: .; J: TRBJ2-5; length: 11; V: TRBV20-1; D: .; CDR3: CSASLGETQYF; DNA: TGCAGTGCTAGCCTAGGAGAGACCCAGTACTTC
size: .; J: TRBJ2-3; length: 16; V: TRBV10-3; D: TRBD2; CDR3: CAISEPLLAGVGTQYF; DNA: TGTGCCATCAGTGAGCCCCTCTTGGCGGGAGTGGGTACGCAGTATTTT
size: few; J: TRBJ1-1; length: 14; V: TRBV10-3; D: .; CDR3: CAISDPRAQGAAFF; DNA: TGTGCCATCAGTGACCCAAGGGCACAGGGAGCGGCTTTCTTT
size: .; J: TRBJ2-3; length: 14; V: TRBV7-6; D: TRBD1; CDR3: CASSSQGVVDTQYF; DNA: TGTGCCAGCAGCTCACAGGGGGTTGTGGATACGCAGTATTTT
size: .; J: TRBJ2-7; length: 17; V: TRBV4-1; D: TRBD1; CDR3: CASSQGDRGAYSYEQYF; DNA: TGCGCCAGCAGCCAAGGGGACAGAGGAGCGTACTCCTACGAGCAGTACTTC
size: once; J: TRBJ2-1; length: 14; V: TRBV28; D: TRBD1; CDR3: CASHPQGQYNEQFF; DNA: TGTGCCAGCCACCCCCAGGGACAGTACAATGAGCAGTTCTTC
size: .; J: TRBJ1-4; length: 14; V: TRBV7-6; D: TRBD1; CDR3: CASSSGQGTEKLFF; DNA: TGTGCCAGCAGCTCGGGACAGGGGACCGAAAAACTGTTTTTT
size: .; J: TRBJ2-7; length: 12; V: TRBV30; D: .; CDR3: CAWRTRYYEQYF; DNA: TGTGCCTGGCGGACTCGTTATTACGAGCAGTACTTC
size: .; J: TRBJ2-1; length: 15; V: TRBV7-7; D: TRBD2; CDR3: CASSLGEGGRNEQFF; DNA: TGTGCTAGCAGCTTAGGAGAAGGCGGGAGGAATGAGCAGTTCTTC
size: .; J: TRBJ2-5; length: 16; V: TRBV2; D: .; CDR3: CASSEVGTSGVETQYF; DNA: TGTGCCAGCAGTGAAGTAGGGACCTCGGGGGTCGAGACCCAGTACTTC
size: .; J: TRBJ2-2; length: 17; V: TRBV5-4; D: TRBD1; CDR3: CASSPGPTGGHTGELFF; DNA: TGTGCCAGCAGCCCCGGGCCAACAGGGGGCCACACCGGGGAGCTGTTTTTT
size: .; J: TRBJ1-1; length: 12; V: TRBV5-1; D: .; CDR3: CASTGDRLEAFF; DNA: TGCGCCAGCACGGGTGACAGGCTTGAAGCTTTCTTT
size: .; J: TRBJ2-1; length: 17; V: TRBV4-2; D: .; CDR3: CASSQNVLVGGDDEQFF; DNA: TGTGCCAGCAGCCAAAATGTACTAGTGGGGGGAGATGATGAGCAGTTCTTC
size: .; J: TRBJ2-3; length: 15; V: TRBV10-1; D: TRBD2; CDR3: CASLTSGDSTDTQYF; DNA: TGCGCCAGCCTGACTAGCGGAGATAGCACAGATACGCAGTATTTT
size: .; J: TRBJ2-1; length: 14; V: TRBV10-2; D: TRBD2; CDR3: CASSTSGSYNEQFF; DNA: TGCGCCAGCAGTACTAGCGGATCCTACAATGAGCAGTTCTTC
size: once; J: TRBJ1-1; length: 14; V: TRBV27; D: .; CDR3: CATSGRGQGGEAFF; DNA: TGTGCCACCTCAGGGCGGGGGCAGGGAGGAGAAGCTTTCTTT
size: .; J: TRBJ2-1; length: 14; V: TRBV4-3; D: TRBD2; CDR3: CASSQDGRDNEQFF; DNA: TGCGCCAGCAGCCAAGATGGGAGGGACAATGAGCAGTTCTTC
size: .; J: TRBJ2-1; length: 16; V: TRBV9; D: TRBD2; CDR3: CASSETLAGAYNEQFF; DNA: TGTGCCAGCAGTGAGACACTAGCGGGGGCCTACAATGAGCAGTTCTTC